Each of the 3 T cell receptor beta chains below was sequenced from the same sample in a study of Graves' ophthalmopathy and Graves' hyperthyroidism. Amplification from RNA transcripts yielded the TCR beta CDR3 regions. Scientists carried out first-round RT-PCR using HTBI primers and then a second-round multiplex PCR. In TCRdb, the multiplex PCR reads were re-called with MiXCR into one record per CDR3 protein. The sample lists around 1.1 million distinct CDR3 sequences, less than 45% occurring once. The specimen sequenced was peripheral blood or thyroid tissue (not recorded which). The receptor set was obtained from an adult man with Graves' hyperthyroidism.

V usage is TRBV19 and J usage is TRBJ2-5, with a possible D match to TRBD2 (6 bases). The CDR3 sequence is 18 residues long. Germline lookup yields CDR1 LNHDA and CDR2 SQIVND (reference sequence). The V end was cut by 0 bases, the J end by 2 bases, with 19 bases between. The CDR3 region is CASSIEGRRGRIQETQYF. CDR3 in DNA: TGTGCCAGTAGTATAGAGGGGCGGAGGGGCAGGATTCAAGAGACCCAGTACTTC.

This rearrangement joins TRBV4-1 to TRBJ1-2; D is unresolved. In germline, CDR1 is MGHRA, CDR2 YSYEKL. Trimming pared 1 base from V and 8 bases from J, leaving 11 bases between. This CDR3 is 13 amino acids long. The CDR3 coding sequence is TGCGCCAGCAGCCAAGTAATAAGGGCCGGCTACACCTTC. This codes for CASSQVIRAGYTF.

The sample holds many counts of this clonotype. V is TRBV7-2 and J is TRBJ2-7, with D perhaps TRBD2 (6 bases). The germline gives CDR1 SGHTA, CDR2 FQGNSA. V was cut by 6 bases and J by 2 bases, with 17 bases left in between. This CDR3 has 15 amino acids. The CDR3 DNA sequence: TGTGCCAGCAGAGCCGAAGGGACTTTCACCTACGAGCAGTACTTC. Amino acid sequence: CASRAEGTFTYEQYF.